The clone carrying this T cell receptor (beta chain) was picked up a small number of times. Its antigen is unknown. This entry is derived from a study of T cells in Graves' hyperthyroidism and ophthalmopathy. There were TCR beta CDR3 regions amplified from RNA transcripts. An initial round of RT-PCR targeting the TCR CDR3 relied on the HTBI primer set. TCRdb passed the multiplex PCR reads through MiXCR, listing each CDR3 protein once. Counted here are about 290,000 distinct CDR3 sequences, 15% to 20% occurring once; the ten biggest clones make up about 51%. Findings and caveats of the study: Most clonotypes expanded in thyroid above 0.001 were likewise present in blood. The model foresaw ophthalmopathy a median about 6.1 months prior to onset.

Germline V gene sequence: CDR1 MNHEY, CDR2 SVGEGT. V lost 6 bases to trimming and J lost 2 bases; unmatched junction nucleotides: 5. The CDR3 has 14 amino acids. Patients were excluded for uncontrolled infection, other autoimmune disease, pregnancy or lactation. The specimen was blood. V gene TRBV6-2 or TRBV6-3 combines with J gene TRBJ2-3; TRBD2 agrees at 7 bases. This TCR came from a woman in her fifties or sixties with Graves' ophthalmopathy. The CDR3: CASRRLAVTDTQYF. CDR3 coding DNA: TGTGCCAGCAGGCGGCTAGCGGTCACAGATACGCAGTATTTT.